Listed here are 24 T cell receptor beta chains from one sample, sequenced in a study of T-cell reconstitution after alpha-beta-depleted transplantation in children. Construction of the TCRbeta library involved unique molecular identifiers. TCRdb re-analysed the PCR reads in MiXCR, keeping a single row per CDR3 protein. The sample consists of about 830,000 distinct CDR3 sequences, roughly 16% of them appearing once. Sequencing was performed on PBMCs, mostly from graft donor cells, taken 360 days after TCRalphabeta/CD19-depleted stem cell transplant. The origin of the receptors is a male patient aged 5 to 17 who had a stem cell transplant for acute lymphoblastic leukemia, so the T cells may come from the graft donor.

CDR3 DNA: TGTGCCAGCAGTCCCAGGGCCGGTGCTGGCTACACCTTC. Translated: CASSPRAGAGYTF. V usage is TRBV25-1 and J usage is TRBJ1-2; a weak D match, TRBD1 (5 bases). CDR3 length: 13 residues. V lost 5 bases, J lost 7 bases, and 14 bases lay in between. Germline CDR1 MGHDK, CDR2 SYGVNS.

This clonotype occurred a few times. The chain joins TRBV11-2 to TRBJ2-1, with TRBD2 matching 12 bases. Germline CDR1 reads SGHAT; CDR2 reads FQNNGV. Trimming cost V 6 bases and J 6 bases; bases outside gene matches: 9. The CDR3 length is 16 residues. The CDR3 nucleotides read TGTGCCAGCAGGCCTCTAGCGGGAGGGCCAGGCAATGAGCAGTTCTTC. Translated, it gives CASRPLAGGPGNEQFF. Looking up the rest from reference TRBV11-2 and TRBJ2-1 gives the full variable domain: EAGVAQSPRYKIIEKRQSVAFWCNPISGHATLYWYQQILGQGPKLLIQFQNNGVVDDSQLPKDRFSAERLKGVDSTLKIQPAKLEDSAVYLCASRPLAGGPGNEQFFGPGTRLTVL.

A few counts support this clonotype. The V call is TRBV25-1, the J call TRBJ1-3; no reliable D call. Trimming left V 3 bases short and J 0 bases short, with 9 bases between. The CDR3 sequence is 15 residues long. Germline values: CDR1 MGHDK, CDR2 SYGVNS. In DNA form, the CDR3 reads TGTGCCAGCAGTGAGCCCTGGAGCTCTGGAAACACCATATATTTT. Amino acid sequence: CASSEPWSSGNTIYF. Filled out from reference TRBV25-1 and TRBJ1-3, the complete variable domain reads EADIYQTPRYLVIGTGKKITLECSQTMGHDKMYWYQQDPGMELHLIHYSYGVNSTEKGDLSSESTVSRIRTEHFPLTLESARPSHTSQYLCASSEPWSSGNTIYFGEGSWLTVV.

There are many counts of this clonotype. The chain is built from TRBV14 and TRBJ2-7; unclear D gene. Trimming stripped 2 bases from V and 2 bases from J, with 7 bases between. The germline gives CDR1 SGHDN, CDR2 FVKESK. The CDR3 runs 13 residues. The CDR3 nucleotides are TGTGCCAGCAGCCAACAGGTCCCCTACGAGCAGTACTTC. This encodes CASSQQVPYEQYF.

This clonotype was found a few times. The chain couples TRBV2 to TRBJ2-3; 7 bases are shared with TRBD2. Germline CDR1 SNHLY, CDR2 FYNNEI. V gave up 3 bases and J gave up 4 bases; unmatched junction bases: 4. The CDR3 has 14 amino acids. The CDR3 DNA is TGTGCCAGCAGTGAGGGGGGGGACCCAGATACGCAGTATTTT. Residues: CASSEGGDPDTQYF.

The V call is TRBV7-9, the J call TRBJ1-1; D uncertain. V lost 3 bases and J lost 10, with 12 bases in between. Germline CDR1 is SEHNR and CDR2 is FQNEAQ (reference sequence). This CDR3 is built from 12 residues. The chain's CDR3 is CASSFRKGGAFF. For the CDR3, the DNA is TGTGCCAGCAGCTTCAGAAAGGGAGGAGCTTTCTTT.

This sequence joins TRBV18 and TRBJ1-3; maybe TRBD1 (5 bases). CDR1 KGHSH and CDR2 LQKENI come from the germline V gene. Trimming pared 0 bases from V and 0 bases from J, leaving 9 bases between. The CDR3 has 16 residues. The CDR3 region is CASSPPRAASGNTIYF. In DNA form, the CDR3 reads TGTGCCAGCTCACCACCCAGGGCAGCCTCTGGAAACACCATATATTTT.

There are a few counts of this clonotype. The J gene is TRBJ2-7, the V gene TRBV24-1; D call uncertain. V was shortened by 7 bases and J by 2 bases, with 14 bases between the two germline ends. The CDR3 is 14 amino acids. CDR1 is KGHDR and CDR2 is SFDVKD in the germline V gene. DNA for the CDR3: TGTGCCACCAGGGCCCGGCGACATACCTACGAGCAGTACTTC. Translation: CATRARRHTYEQYF.

The DNA for the CDR3 is TGTGCCAGCAGCCGGGGAGGGGGAAGGAACTACGAGCAGTACTTC. This gives the protein CASSRGGGRNYEQYF. This chain joins TRBV14 and TRBJ2-7, with D maybe TRBD2 (7 bases). V shed 4 bases and J shed 3 bases, with 16 bases lying between them. Looked up from germline, CDR1 is SGHDN and CDR2 is FVKESK. CDR3 length: 15 residues.

The chain links TRBV2 to TRBJ2-5; the D gene is possibly TRBD1 (6 bases). V was shortened by 4 bases and J by 1 base, with 7 bases between the two germline ends. The CDR3 loop spans 13 amino acids. Germline-derived CDR1 and CDR2 are SNHLY and FYNNEI. The CDR3 region has the DNA TGTGCCAGCAGTGGGACAGTCCAAGAGACCCAGTACTTC. Protein product: CASSGTVQETQYF.

This clonotype has only a few counts. The chain combines TRBV5-5 with TRBJ2-7; 7 bases agree with TRBD1. The length of the CDR3 is 14 residues. The ends lost 1 base at V and 2 bases at J; junction bases unmatched: 3. Germline lookup yields CDR1 SGHKS and CDR2 YYEKEE (reference sequence). This CDR3 is CASSLTGQTYEQYF. The CDR3 DNA follows: TGTGCCAGCAGCTTGACGGGACAGACCTACGAGCAGTACTTC.

This clonotype has a count of ten or more. An end of the junction does not agree with germline; a read error may underlie this. The chain carries TRBV5-1 and TRBJ2-6, with TRBD1 as a possible D gene (5 bases). From germline, CDR1 is SGHRS and CDR2 YFSETQ. This CDR3 is built from 16 residues. CDR3 protein: CASSLGRGSGANVLTF. The DNA for the CDR3 is TGTGCCAGCAGCTTAGGAAGGGGCTCTGGGGCCAACGTCCTGACTTTC.

This clonotype was seen only a few times. This sequence joins TRBV5-1 and TRBJ2-5; no reliable D call. Trimming removed 1 base from V and 4 bases from J, with 8 bases in between. Per germline, CDR1 SGHRS and CDR2 YFSETQ. The CDR3 spans 13 residues. CDR3 DNA: TGCGCCAGCAGCTTGCGGTGGGGAGAGACCCAGTACTTC. Protein sequence: CASSLRWGETQYF. Supplemented by reference TRBV5-1 and TRBJ2-5, the full variable domain reads KAGVTQTPRYLIKTRGQQVTLSCSPISGHRSVSWYQQTPGQGLQFLFEYFSETQRNKGNFPGRFSGRQFSNSRSEMNVSTLELGDSALYLCASSLRWGETQYFGPGTRLLVL.

The gene calls are TRBV5-1 and TRBJ2-7; the match to TRBD2 covers 8 bases. The CDR3 contains 14 residues. Looked up from germline, CDR1 is SGHRS and CDR2 is YFSETQ. After removal of 0 bases from V and 3 bases from J, the junction contained 2 bases not matched to a gene. The CDR3 region has the DNA TGCGCCAGCAGCTTGGAACTAGCGGTCTACGAGCAGTACTTC. Protein sequence: CASSLELAVYEQYF.

In DNA form, the CDR3 reads TGTGCCAGCAGTGAAGGGGGGTTGGGACTGAGGGGCTCGTTGGGGACCCAGTACTTC. It is translated as CASSEGGLGLRGSLGTQYF. The chain recombines TRBV25-1 with TRBJ2-5, with D possibly matching TRBD2 (6 bases). In germline, CDR1 is MGHDK, CDR2 SYGVNS. The V and J ends lost 2 bases and 7 bases respectively, with 29 bases between them. CDR3 size: 19 residues.

In its sample, this clonotype was seen a few times. The rearrangement uses TRBV10-2 and TRBJ2-5; weak D call: TRBD1 (5 bases). This CDR3 is 13 amino acids long. Germline V gene data show CDR1 as WSHSY and CDR2 as SAAADI. The V end lost 6 bases, the J end lost 1 base, and 9 bases lay between the germline ends. CDR3 region: CASRRQFQETQYF. CDR3 DNA sequence: TGCGCCAGCAGGAGACAGTTCCAAGAGACCCAGTACTTC.

This sequence joins TRBV15 and TRBJ2-3; D is ambiguous. Deletions cut 5 bases from V and 3 bases from J, with 18 bases between. This CDR3 is built from 16 residues. Germline CDR1 and CDR2: LNHNV and YYDKDF (reference sequence). This chain's CDR3 is CATSLRSVLRTDTQYF. The CDR3 DNA is TGTGCCACCAGCCTGCGGAGTGTGTTACGGACAGATACGCAGTATTTT.

The J gene is TRBJ2-1, the V gene TRBV3-1, with TRBD2 as a possible D gene (6 bases). V was pared by 3 bases and J by 10 bases, with 19 bases between. The germline CDR1 and CDR2 sequences are LGHDT and YNNKEL (reference sequence). The CDR3 spans 15 residues. CDR3 bases: TGTGCCAGCAGCCAGGTATACACGGGAGTGGACGAGCAGTTCTTC. This encodes CASSQVYTGVDEQFF.

This clonotype was picked up many times. This chain uses TRBV10-2 with TRBJ1-1; D is possibly TRBD1 (6 bases). Between the trimmed V and J ends, which lost 4 bases and 5 bases, there was a span of 14 bases. This CDR3 is built from 14 residues. The germline V gene encodes CDR1 WSHSY and CDR2 SAAADI. CDR3 protein: CASSGLRGATEAFF. The DNA for the CDR3 is TGCGCCAGCAGTGGATTGAGGGGGGCAACTGAAGCTTTCTTT.

This clonotype came up many times. The rearrangement links TRBV12-3 or TRBV12-4 to TRBJ2-7; TRBD1 might be the D (6 bases). The V and J ends lost 2 bases and 1 base respectively, with 9 bases between them. This CDR3 spans 14 amino acids. CDR3 nucleotides: TGTGCCAGCAGTTTACCAGGACAGTCCTACGAGCAGTACTTC. The encoded protein is CASSLPGQSYEQYF.

This chain uses TRBV7-9 with TRBJ2-1; the match to TRBD1 covers 7 bases. CDR3 length equals 14 residues. Germline values: CDR1 SEHNR, CDR2 FQNEAQ (reference sequence). V was pared by 1 base and J by 7 bases, with 4 bases of the junction left unmatched. The CDR3 sequence is CASSLEDRFNEQFF. DNA for the CDR3: TGTGCCAGCAGCTTAGAGGACAGGTTTAATGAGCAGTTCTTC.

The chain combines TRBV7-9 with TRBJ2-3; tentative D call: TRBD1 (5 bases). V dropped 2 bases and J dropped 6 bases, with 15 bases sitting between them. The CDR3 totals 15 residues. Germline assignment: CDR1 SEHNR and CDR2 FQNEAQ (reference sequence). The CDR3 nucleotides are TGTGCCAGCAGCTTACTGTACGGAAGGGGTGATACGCAGTATTTT. Translating it yields CASSLLYGRGDTQYF.

This clonotype has only a few counts. The V call is TRBV12-3 or TRBV12-4, the J call TRBJ1-1; the D is unclear. With 3 bases removed from V and 3 bases from J, the gap between germline ends came to 8 bases. This CDR3 is 13 amino acids long. The CDR3 DNA is TGTGCCAGCAGTTTTTTCGGGGACACTGAAGCTTTCTTT. Translation: CASSFFGDTEAFF.

About this clonotype: Germline and junction disagree at one end, which may indicate a read error. This sequence joins TRBV30 and TRBJ2-3, with 11 bases that match TRBD2. Germline V lookup: CDR1 GTSNPN, CDR2 SVGIG (reference sequence). The CDR3 sequence is 14 residues long. This CDR3 reads CAWGVAGGADTQYF. Here the CDR3 DNA reads TGTGCCTGGGGTGTAGCGGGAGGGGCAGATACGCAGTATTTT. The full variable domain, in which reference TRBV30 and TRBJ2-3 provide the parts outside the CDR3, is SQTIHQWPATLVQPVGSPLSLECTVEGTSNPNLYWYRQAAGRGLQLLFYSVGIGQISSEVPQNLSASRPQDRQFILSSKKLLLSDSGFYLCAWGVAGGADTQYFGPGTRLTVL.